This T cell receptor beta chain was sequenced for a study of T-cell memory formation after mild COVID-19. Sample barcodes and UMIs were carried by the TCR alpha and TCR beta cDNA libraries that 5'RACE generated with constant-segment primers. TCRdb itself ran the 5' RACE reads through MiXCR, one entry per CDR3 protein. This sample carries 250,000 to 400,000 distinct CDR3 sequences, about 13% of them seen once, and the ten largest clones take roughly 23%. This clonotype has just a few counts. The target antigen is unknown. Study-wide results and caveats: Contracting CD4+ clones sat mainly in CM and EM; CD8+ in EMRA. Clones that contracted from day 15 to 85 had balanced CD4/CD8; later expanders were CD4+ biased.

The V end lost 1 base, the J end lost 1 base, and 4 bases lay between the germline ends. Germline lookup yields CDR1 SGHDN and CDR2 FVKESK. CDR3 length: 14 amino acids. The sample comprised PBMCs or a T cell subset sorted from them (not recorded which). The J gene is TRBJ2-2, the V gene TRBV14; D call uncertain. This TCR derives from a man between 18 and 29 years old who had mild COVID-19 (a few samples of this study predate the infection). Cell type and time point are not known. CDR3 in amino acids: CASSQGRNTGELFF. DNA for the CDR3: TGTGCCAGCAGCCAAGGGCGGAACACCGGGGAGCTGTTTTTT.